This T cell receptor beta chain was recovered during a study of T cells in Graves' hyperthyroidism and ophthalmopathy. Amplified TCR beta CDR3 regions derived from RNA transcripts. With the HTBI primer set, the TCR CDR3 went through a first round of RT-PCR. Via MiXCR, TCRdb re-called the multiplex PCR reads, giving one row per CDR3 protein. The sample lists more than 300,000 distinct CDR3 sequences; about 17% were seen once. Ten or more counts support this clonotype. Hyperthyroidism had been newly diagnosed in patients aged 18 to 65, and its duration was under 2 months. Around 10 ml fresh peripheral blood yielded the PBMCs. Sequenced material: blood. This receptor was identified in a woman aged 25 to 39 with Graves' hyperthyroidism that later progressed to Graves' ophthalmopathy.

CDR3 residues: CASTLGGFAEFTGELFF. CDR3 DNA: TGTGCCAGCACCCTTGGGGGCTTTGCGGAATTCACCGGGGAGCTGTTTTTT. The chain couples TRBV28 to TRBJ2-2, with D possibly matching TRBD1 (6 bases). The germline gives CDR1 MDHEN, CDR2 SYDVKM. Between the trimmed V and J ends, which lost 7 bases and 4 bases, there was a span of 22 bases. The CDR3 runs 17 residues.